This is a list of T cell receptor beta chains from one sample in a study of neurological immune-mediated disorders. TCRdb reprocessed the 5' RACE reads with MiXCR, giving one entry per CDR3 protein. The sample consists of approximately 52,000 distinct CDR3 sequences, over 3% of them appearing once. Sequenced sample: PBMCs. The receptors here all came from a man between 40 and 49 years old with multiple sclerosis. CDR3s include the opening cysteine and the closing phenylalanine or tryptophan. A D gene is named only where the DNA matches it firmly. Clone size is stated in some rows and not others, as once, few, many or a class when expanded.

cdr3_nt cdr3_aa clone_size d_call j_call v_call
TGTGCCAGCAGTTTCGACAGACCCTACGAGCAGTACTTC CASSFDRPYEQYF many NA TRBJ2-7 TRBV6-2/TRBV6-3
TGTGCCAGCAGTTTTGGTCTCGGGACTAGCACAGATACGCAGTATTTT CASSFGLGTSTDTQYF many NA TRBJ2-3 TRBV12-3/TRBV12-4
TGTGCCAGCAGTTTCCGGGGACTAGCGGGGGCCGGCAATGAGCAGTTCTTC CASSFRGLAGAGNEQFF many TRBD2 TRBJ2-1 TRBV28
TGTGCCAGCAGCCGGGACGTTAGCAATCAGCCCCAGAATTTT CASSRDVSNQPQNF many NA TRBJ1-5 TRBV3-1
TGTGCCAGCAGCTCCCTCCGGGGCACAGATACGCAGTATTTT CASSSLRGTDTQYF many NA TRBJ2-3 TRBV7-6
TGTGCCAGCAAGTCAGTAGACCAGGGGCGGGAGCAGTACTTC CASKSVDQGREQYF many NA TRBJ2-7 TRBV12-3/TRBV12-4
TGTGCCAGCTCACCGCGTGCTGCGCTTCAGGCTGAAGCTTTCTTT CASSPRAALQAEAFF NA NA TRBJ1-1 TRBV18
TGCGCCAGCAGCCTGAGCACAGATACGCAGTATTTT CASSLSTDTQYF many NA TRBJ2-3 TRBV5-1
TGTGCCAGCAGTTACCTTCATAGCCCCCTCCACTTT CASSYLHSPLHF many NA TRBJ1-6 TRBV12-3/TRBV12-4
TGCGCCAGCAGCAGGGGGACAGGGAACTACGAGCAGTACTTC CASSRGTGNYEQYF many TRBD1 TRBJ2-7 TRBV5-1
TGTGCCAGCAGCCCCCTGGTCGGCGCTGAAGCTTTCTTT CASSPLVGAEAFF many NA TRBJ1-1 TRBV3-1
TGTGCCAGCAGTTACGGGGGACTAGCGGACAATGAGCAGTTCTTC CASSYGGLADNEQFF many TRBD2 TRBJ2-1 TRBV6-5
TGCAGTGCTAGCCCCGGGACTAGCGGCACAGATACGCAGTATTTT CSASPGTSGTDTQYF many TRBD2 TRBJ2-3 TRBV20-1
TGTGCCAGCAGCTTTAGCGGAACCTACGAGCAGTACTTC CASSFSGTYEQYF many NA TRBJ2-7 TRBV7-2
TGTGCCAGCAGTTTAAGTCCCTCCTATGGCTACACCTTC CASSLSPSYGYTF many NA TRBJ1-2 TRBV27
TGTGCCAGCAGCGTAGCGGGGGACTCGATCGGTTCACCCCTCCACTTT CASSVAGDSIGSPLHF many NA TRBJ1-6 TRBV9
TGCAGTGCTGTACAGGGGGACGGCTATGGCTACACCTTC CSAVQGDGYGYTF many TRBD1 TRBJ1-2 TRBV20-1
TGTGCCAGCAGTGGACAGGAACAAGAGACCCAGTACTTC CASSGQEQETQYF many TRBD1 TRBJ2-5 TRBV12-3/TRBV12-4
TGCAGCGGCGGACCGGTTTCCTACAATGAGCAGTTCTTC CSGGPVSYNEQFF many NA TRBJ2-1 TRBV29-1
TGTGCCAGCAGTGAACAAGGGAGCAATCAGCCCCAGAATTTT CASSEQGSNQPQNF many NA TRBJ1-5 TRBV6-5
TGCAGTGCTAGTACGCAGTCTGGGGCCAACGTCCTGACTTTC CSASTQSGANVLTF many NA TRBJ2-6 TRBV20-1
TGTGCCAGCAGTTACTCGATCCAGGGGGAGACCCAGTACTTC CASSYSIQGETQYF many NA TRBJ2-5 TRBV6-5
TGCAGTGCTAGAGATGCCGGGAGGGGGGGCCATGAGACCCAGTACTTC CSARDAGRGGHETQYF many TRBD2 TRBJ2-5 TRBV20-1
TGTGCCAGCGGCCGCAGACAGGCTAACACCGGGGAGCTGTTTTTT CASGRRQANTGELFF few NA TRBJ2-2 TRBV7-2
TGCAGTGCTAGGGGCCCTTCATTGACAGGGCCAGAGCAGTTCTTC CSARGPSLTGPEQFF many TRBD1 TRBJ2-1 TRBV20-1
TGTGCCAGCAGCTTAGGGCGGAATAATTCACCCCTCCACTTT CASSLGRNNSPLHF many NA TRBJ1-6 TRBV7-2
TGTGCCAGCAGTAACAGGGTAGAAGCTTTCTTT CASSNRVEAFF many NA TRBJ1-1 TRBV12-3/TRBV12-4
TGCGCCAGCACCCAGCGGACAGGGCCCCAAGAGACCCAGTACTTC CASTQRTGPQETQYF medium-sized TRBD1 TRBJ2-5 TRBV10-2
TGTGCCAGCAGAGGAGGACAGAACTCCTACGAGCAGTACTTC CASRGGQNSYEQYF many NA TRBJ2-7 TRBV6-6
TGTGCCAGCAGCCAAGGTAGCGGGGTCGGCACAGATACGCAGTATTTT CASSQGSGVGTDTQYF many TRBD2 TRBJ2-3 TRBV5-4
TGCGCCAGCAGCCAAGGAATCAGGGGAACTGAAGCTTTCTTT CASSQGIRGTEAFF many NA TRBJ1-1 TRBV5-1